These 30 T cell receptor beta chains share one sample of origin, sequenced in a study of shared clonotypes between healthy human individuals. Sequencing was performed with immunoSEQ multiplex PCR; in TCRdb, only in-frame clones are kept and a portion is missing. The table includes about 2.4 million clones, more than 85% detected once. Sequencing was performed on naive CD4+ T cells from PBMCs. This sample's subset: CD45RA+ positively selected. The source of these receptors is a man between 18 and 35 years old in good health. Some clones in this sample may be carry-over from other donors' samples.

The CDR3 sequence is CASTPGGGNQPQHF. As DNA, the CDR3 is TGTGCCAGCACCCCGGGAGGAGGCAATCAGCCCCAGCATTTT. This chain connects TRBV6-6 to TRBJ1-5; D gene unclear. Germline lookup yields CDR1 MNHNY and CDR2 SVGAGI (reference sequence). Trimming cost V 7 bases and J 2 bases, with 12 bases left between them. CDR3 length: 14 amino acids.

Remarks on this clone: The sample contains more than one DNA sequence encoding this CDR3. The rearrangement joins TRBV28 to TRBJ1-1; D unclear. This CDR3 contains 13 residues. V shed 3 bases and J shed 1 base, with 6 bases lying between them. CDR1 is MDHEN, CDR2 SYDVKM, per germline. CDR3 loop: CASSFWENTEAFF. The CDR3 region has the DNA TGTGCCAGCAGTTTTTGGGAGAACACTGAAGCTTTCTTT. The variable domain in full, completed from reference TRBV28 and TRBJ1-1, reads DVKVTQSSRYLVKRTGEKVFLECVQDMDHENMFWYRQDPGLGLRLIYFSYDVKMKEKGDIPEGYSVSREKKERFSLILESASTNQTSMYLCASSFWENTEAFFGQGTRLTVV.

J is TRBJ1-5 and V is TRBV18; the D is unclear. The CDR3 sequence is 13 residues long. The germline V gene has CDR1 KGHSH and CDR2 LQKENI. The V end was cut by 6 bases, the J end by 7 bases, with 13 bases between. The CDR3 reads CASSPPLGQPQHF. CDR3 bases: TGTGCCAGCTCGCCTCCTTTGGGGCAGCCCCAGCATTTT. The whole variable domain, remainder taken from reference TRBV18 and TRBJ1-5, is NAGVMQNPRHLVRRRGQEARLRCSPMKGHSHVYWYRQLPEEGLKFMVYLQKENIIDESGMPKERFSAEFPKEGPSILRIQQVVRGDSAAYFCASSPPLGQPQHFGDGTRLSIL.

The genes are TRBV5-4 and TRBJ2-1; 8 bases are a match to TRBD1. The length of the CDR3 is 13 residues. Germline V gene lookup returns CDR1 SGHNT and CDR2 YYREEE (reference sequence). Losses at the gene ends were 0 bases for V and 10 bases for J; bases not matched to a gene: 3. In nucleotides, the CDR3 is TGTGCCAGCAGCTTGGGACAGGGGAGCGAGCAGTTCTTC. Its translation is CASSLGQGSEQFF.

The chain carries TRBV11-3 and TRBJ2-5, with 7 bases fitting TRBD2. Germline V CDR1 and CDR2: SGHNT, YENEEA. The CDR3 loop spans 16 amino acids. V lost 5 bases, J lost 1 base, and 10 bases stayed unmatched. The CDR3 coding sequence is TGTGCCAGCAGCCGACGGGGGAGCGGGGTCCAAGAGACCCAGTACTTC. Amino acid sequence: CASSRRGSGVQETQYF.

The chain has TRBV30 and TRBJ2-2; 9 bases match TRBD1. The germline V gene encodes CDR1 GTSNPN and CDR2 SVGIG (reference sequence). This CDR3 region has 16 residues. With V trimmed by 1 base and J by 1 base, 4 bases remained unmatched. CDR3 DNA sequence: TGTGCCTGGAGTGACCGGGACAGGGTGAACACCGGGGAGCTGTTTTTT. This gives the protein CAWSDRDRVNTGELFF.

CDR3 protein: CASTRDRGGQPQHF. As DNA, the CDR3 is TGTGCCAGCACACGGGACAGGGGAGGTCAGCCCCAGCATTTT. This rearrangement joins TRBV25-1 to TRBJ1-5; TRBD1 matches at 10 bases. Germline CDR1 reads MGHDK; CDR2 reads SYGVNS. The CDR3 is 14 residues long. The V segment lost 7 bases and the J segment 6 bases; nucleotides outside the gene matches: 6.

This clone showed up just a few times. This chain joins TRBV5-1 and TRBJ1-2; 8 bases are a match to TRBD1. Losses at the gene ends were 5 bases for V and 6 bases for J; bases not matched to a gene: 3. Germline V gene sequence: CDR1 SGHRS, CDR2 YFSETQ. The CDR3 has 12 amino acids. CDR3 sequence (DNA): TGCGCCAGCAGGATGGGACAGGATGGCTACACCTTC. Its protein is CASRMGQDGYTF.

This chain links TRBV7-9 with TRBJ2-3; D gene uncertain. This CDR3 is 12 amino acids long. Per germline, CDR1 SEHNR and CDR2 FQNEAQ (reference sequence). The V gene lost 9 bases and the J gene lost 1 base, with 8 bases spanning the gap. Here the CDR3 reads CASDKGTDTQYF. CDR3 in DNA: TGTGCCAGTGACAAAGGCACAGATACGCAGTATTTT. The variable domain in full, with the rest retrieved from reference TRBV7-9 and TRBJ2-3, is DTGVSQNPRHKITKRGQNVTFRCDPISEHNRLYWYRQTLGQGPEFLTYFQNEAQLEKSRLLSDRFSAERPKGSFSTLEIQRTEQGDSAMYLCASDKGTDTQYFGPGTRLTVL.

The chain combines TRBV11-2 with TRBJ2-7; 8 nucleotides agree with TRBD1. Germline CDR1 SGHAT, CDR2 FQNNGV. The CDR3 has 14 amino acids. The V segment lost 1 base and the J segment 7 bases; nucleotides outside the gene matches: 6. CDR3 coding DNA: TGTGCCAGCAGCTTAGGGCAGGGGGCGGTTGAGCAGTACTTC. The encoded protein is CASSLGQGAVEQYF.

This chain uses TRBV30 with TRBJ2-3, with 13 bases identical to TRBD2. This CDR3 contains 14 residues. CDR1 GTSNPN and CDR2 SVGIG come from the germline V gene (reference sequence). V shed 4 bases, J shed 8 bases, and the junction held 6 bases outside the gene matches. The CDR3 reads CAWTGTSGIVTQYF. The CDR3 bases are TGTGCCTGGACCGGGACTAGCGGGATCGTTACGCAGTATTTT.

This chain connects TRBV7-2 to TRBJ2-7, with D uncertain. Germline CDR1 SGHTA, CDR2 FQGNSA. CDR3 length equals 16 residues. Trimming took 2 bases from V and 2 from J, leaving 16 bases between them. CDR3 DNA: TGTGCCAGCAGCTTAACCAGGACCCTCCCCGCCTACGAGCAGTACTTC. This codes for CASSLTRTLPAYEQYF.

The V and J genes are TRBV10-3 and TRBJ2-3, with D perhaps given as TRBD1 or TRBD2 (5 bases each). The CDR3 covers 14 residues. Germline V lookup: CDR1 ENHRY, CDR2 SYGVKD. Trimming took 4 bases from V and 4 from J, leaving 12 bases between them. The CDR3 loop is CAISVAQGPDTQYF. The CDR3 coding sequence is TGTGCCATCAGTGTGGCGCAGGGACCAGATACGCAGTATTTT.

The chain recombines TRBV25-1 with TRBJ1-5; D is undetermined. V lost 4 bases and J 0 bases, leaving 13 bases between the germline ends. CDR3 size: 16 residues. CDR1 is MGHDK and CDR2 is SYGVNS in the germline V gene. The CDR3: CASSGARVPSNQPQHF. The CDR3, as DNA: TGTGCCAGCAGTGGGGCAAGGGTACCTAGCAATCAGCCCCAGCATTTT.

The chain couples TRBV7-8 to TRBJ2-3; the match to TRBD2 covers 8 bases. J was trimmed by 6 bases and V by 7 bases; bases with no gene match: 15. The CDR3 runs to 16 residues. Germline CDR1 is SGHVS and CDR2 is FQNEAQ. This CDR3 is CASTPRGGRPRDTQYF. CDR3 sequence (DNA): TGTGCCAGCACCCCTCGGGGCGGGAGGCCAAGGGATACGCAGTATTTT. The full variable domain, rest sourced from reference TRBV7-8 and TRBJ2-3, is GAGVSQSPRYKVAKRGQDVALRCDPISGHVSLFWYQQALGQGPEFLTYFQNEAQLDKSGLPSDRFFAERPEGSVSTLKIQRTQQEDSAVYLCASTPRGGRPRDTQYFGPGTRLTVL.

The V and J genes are TRBV15 and TRBJ2-3, with 14 nucleotides matching TRBD2. Germline CDR1 and CDR2: LNHNV and YYDKDF (reference sequence). V shed 1 base and J 5 bases; nucleotides not matched to a gene: 11. The CDR3 is 19 residues long. CDR3 bases: TGTGCCACCAGCAGAGGGGGACTAGCGGGAGACCCGGGAAGAGATACGCAGTATTTT. Translating gives CATSRGGLAGDPGRDTQYF.

This clone was recorded a few times. This chain uses TRBV20-1 with TRBJ1-1; perhaps TRBD1 as D (5 bases). Trimming cost V 6 bases and J 7 bases, with 9 bases left between them. Germline-derived CDR1 and CDR2 are DFQATT and SNEGSKA (reference sequence). The length of the CDR3 is 10 residues. CDR3 sequence reads: CSASTGEAFF. DNA for the CDR3: TGCAGTGCATCTACAGGTGAAGCTTTCTTT.

This clone was found once. V usage is TRBV6-1 and J usage is TRBJ1-2, with 7 nucleotides matching TRBD1. Germline loops: CDR1 MNHNS, CDR2 SASEGT. The CDR3 has 13 amino acids. V was clipped by 6 bases and J by 5 bases; unmatched bases: 6. CDR3 sequence reads: CASSRQGVYGYTF. As DNA, the CDR3 is TGTGCCAGCAGCCGACAGGGAGTGTATGGCTACACCTTC.

The J gene is TRBJ2-1, the V gene TRBV12-5; 10 bases match TRBD2. Germline V gene data show CDR1 as LGHNT and CDR2 as FRNRAP. This CDR3 is 17 amino acids long. Germline trimming cut 5 bases from V and 5 bases from J; bases unmatched to any gene: 12. The CDR3 loop is CASGLTALAGADNEQFF. CDR3 nucleotides: TGTGCTAGTGGTCTAACCGCCCTAGCGGGAGCGGACAATGAGCAGTTCTTC.

This clone is a singleton in its sample. Other DNA sequences in this specimen translate into the identical CDR3. The chain links TRBV15 to TRBJ1-4; no firm D call. Trimming took 1 base from V and 2 from J, leaving 2 bases between them. This CDR3 contains 13 residues. In germline, CDR1 is LNHNV, CDR2 YYDKDF (reference sequence). The CDR3 DNA sequence: TGTGCCACCAGCAGAGTGACTAATGAAAAACTGTTTTTT. Encoded protein: CATSRVTNEKLFF.

The chain uses TRBV10-3 and TRBJ2-7; D possibly corresponds to TRBD2 (6 bases). The CDR3 totals 13 residues. Germline V gene lookup returns CDR1 ENHRY and CDR2 SYGVKD. V lost 5 bases, J lost 3 bases, and 11 bases lay in between. The CDR3 coding sequence is TGTGCCATCAGTAGGACTAAAATCTACGAGCAGTACTTC. Its protein product is CAISRTKIYEQYF.

V gene TRBV2 combines with J gene TRBJ2-1; 7 bases line up with TRBD1. Germline lookup yields CDR1 SNHLY and CDR2 FYNNEI. The CDR3 extends over 15 amino acids. Trimming removed 4 bases from V and 5 bases from J; junction bases left unmatched: 8. The CDR3 DNA sequence: TGTGCCAGCAGTGGTATCAGGGGGTTCAACAATGAGCAGTTCTTC. It yields the protein CASSGIRGFNNEQFF.

The chain combines TRBV19 with TRBJ2-5; 9 bases align to TRBD2. Germline V gives CDR1 LNHDA, CDR2 SQIVND (reference sequence). The J segment lost 6 bases and the V segment lost 0 bases, leaving 14 bases of the junction unmatched. This CDR3 is built from 18 residues. The CDR3 coding sequence is TGTGCCAGTAGTATAGAAGGCGCTAGTTGGCGGGAGGGGAAGACCCAGTACTTC. This sequence encodes CASSIEGASWREGKTQYF.

This chain uses TRBV18 with TRBJ1-2; a weak D match, TRBD1 (5 bases). This CDR3 has 12 amino acids. CDR1 is KGHSH and CDR2 is LQKENI in the germline V gene. V was cut by 2 bases and J by 8 bases, with 9 bases left in between. The CDR3, as DNA: TGTGCCAGCTCACCAACAGGAGGGGGCTACACCTTC. Translation: CASSPTGGGYTF.

The chain has TRBV7-3 and TRBJ2-1; D perhaps matches TRBD2 (6 bases). Deletions cut 2 bases from V and 2 bases from J, with 13 bases between. The CDR3 has 16 amino acids. Germline V gene data show CDR1 as SGHTA and CDR2 as FQGTGA. In nucleotides, the CDR3 is TGTGCCAGCAGCTTATGGGCTAGCGATACCTACAATGAGCAGTTCTTC. Translation: CASSLWASDTYNEQFF.

J is TRBJ1-2 and V is TRBV30; no reliable D call. The V end was cut by 0 bases, the J end by 7 bases, with 12 bases between. This CDR3 contains 13 residues. In germline, CDR1 is GTSNPN, CDR2 SVGIG (reference sequence). CDR3 loop: CAWSVGRLFGYTF. CDR3 coding DNA: TGTGCCTGGAGTGTTGGTCGGCTTTTTGGCTACACCTTC.

This chain uses TRBV28 with TRBJ2-3, with 7 bases aligning to TRBD1. V lost 5 bases to trimming and J lost 2 bases; unmatched junction nucleotides: 13. Germline CDR1 MDHEN, CDR2 SYDVKM. The CDR3 is 17 residues long. Written as DNA, the CDR3 is TGTGCCAGCAGTACCCCCTACGGGACAGTAGACACAGATACGCAGTATTTT. It is translated as CASSTPYGTVDTDTQYF.

The J gene is TRBJ2-5, the V gene TRBV7-3; D is possibly TRBD1 (8 bases). The germline V and J ends were trimmed by 5 bases and 5 bases, with 15 bases remaining between them. Looked up from germline, CDR1 is SGHTA and CDR2 is FQGTGA. The CDR3 has 14 amino acids. CDR3 region: CASSPQGEGETQYF. The CDR3 nucleotides read TGTGCCAGCAGCCCACAGGGGGAGGGGGAGACCCAGTACTTC.

The rearrangement joins TRBV9 to TRBJ2-5, with 13 bases that match TRBD2. The CDR3 contains 19 residues. The V and J ends lost 3 bases and 5 bases, in that order; junction bases with no gene match: 16. Germline V gene data show CDR1 as SGDLS and CDR2 as YYNGEE. The CDR3 nucleotides read TGTGCCAGCAGCGCTGAAGTGACCGGGACTAGCGGGATACAGGAGACCCAGTACTTC. Its translation: CASSAEVTGTSGIQETQYF.

This clone was observed a few times. The chain recombines TRBV29-1 with TRBJ1-1, with D hard to call. Trimming removed 7 bases from V and 5 bases from J, with 8 bases in between. CDR1 and CDR2 (germline): SQVTM, ANQGSEA. There are 10 residues in the CDR3. This CDR3 is CSGLGTEAFF. The CDR3 DNA follows: TGCAGCGGCCTGGGGACTGAAGCTTTCTTT.